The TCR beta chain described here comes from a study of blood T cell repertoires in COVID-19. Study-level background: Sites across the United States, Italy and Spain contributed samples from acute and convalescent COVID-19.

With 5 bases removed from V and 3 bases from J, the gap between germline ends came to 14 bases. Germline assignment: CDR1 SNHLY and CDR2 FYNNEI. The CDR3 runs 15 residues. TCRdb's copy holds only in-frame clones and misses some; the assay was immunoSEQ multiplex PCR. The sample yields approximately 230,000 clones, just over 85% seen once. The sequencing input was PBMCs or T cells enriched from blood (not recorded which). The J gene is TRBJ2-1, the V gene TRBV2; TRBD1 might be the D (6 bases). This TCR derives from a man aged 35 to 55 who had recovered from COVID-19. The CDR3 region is CASSRTGFFYNEQFF. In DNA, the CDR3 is TGTGCCAGCAGTCGTACAGGGTTTTTCTACAATGAGCAGTTCTTC.